The clone carrying this TCR beta chain has more than one count but fewer than ten. The antigen is undetermined. This record belongs to a study of beta chain features in type 1 diabetes. The V gene lost 5 bases and the J gene lost 6 bases, with 17 bases spanning the gap. Germline loops: CDR1 SEHNR, CDR2 FQNEAQ (reference sequence). The CDR3 sequence is 14 residues long. What was sequenced were expressed TCRB transcripts, since all of the isolated RNA had been reverse transcribed. TCRdb's copy holds only in-frame clones and misses some; the assay was immunoSEQ multiplex PCR. The table has 150,000 to 190,000 clones, around 10% seen once; the top ten hold roughly 2%. Study-wide results and caveats: Researchers report that Type 1 diabetes patients had moderately but significantly shorter TCRB CDR3s across all four CD4+ subsets. Patients and controls would be equally affected if PCR favored shorter templates.

This receptor was taken from a man aged 18 to 30 in good health. The sequenced sample was central memory CD4+ T cells from blood. The V call is TRBV7-9, the J call TRBJ2-7, with a possible D match to TRBD1 (6 bases). For the CDR3, the DNA is TGTGCCAGCAGCCGCAGGGGACACACTCCCGAGCAGTACTTC. This translates into CASSRRGHTPEQYF.